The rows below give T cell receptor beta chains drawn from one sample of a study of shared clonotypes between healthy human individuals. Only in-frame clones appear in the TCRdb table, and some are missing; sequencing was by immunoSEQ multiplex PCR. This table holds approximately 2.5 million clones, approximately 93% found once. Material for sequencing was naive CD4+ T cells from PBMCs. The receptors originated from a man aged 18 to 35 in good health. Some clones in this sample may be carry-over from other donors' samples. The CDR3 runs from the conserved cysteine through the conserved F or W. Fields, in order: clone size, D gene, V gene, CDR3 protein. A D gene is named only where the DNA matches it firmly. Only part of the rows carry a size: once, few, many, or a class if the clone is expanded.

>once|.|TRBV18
CASSPTDSNYGYTF
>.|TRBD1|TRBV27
CASSLTWDRGHGYTF
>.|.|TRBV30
CAWSGARGTNTGELFF
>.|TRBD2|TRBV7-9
CASSLDLAGGGEQFF
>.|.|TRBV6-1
CASSREVSSYEQYF
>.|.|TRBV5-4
CASSQPGQPLDTQYF
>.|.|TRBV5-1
CASSFRDFPSYEQYF
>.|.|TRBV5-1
CASSLGATSTDTQYF
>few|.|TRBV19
CASQRYNEQFF
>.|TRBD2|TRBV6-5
CASSYSMTSGTDTQYF
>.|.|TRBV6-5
CASSPNRAGANVLTF
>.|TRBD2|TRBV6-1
CASSPRLAGGNEQYF
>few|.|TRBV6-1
CASRIQETQYF
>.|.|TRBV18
CASSPYSGAQETQYF
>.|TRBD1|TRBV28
CASQGDRTIHEQYF
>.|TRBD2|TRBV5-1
CASSFSGFSYEQYF
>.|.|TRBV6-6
CASREATYEQYF
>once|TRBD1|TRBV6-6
CASRMTGWSTGELFF
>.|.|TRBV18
CASSTSGASTNEKLFF